This T cell receptor (beta chain) was recovered during a study of T cell responses to AZD1222 COVID-19 vaccine. The repertoire was sequenced with immunoSEQ multiplex PCR; TCRdb's copy has only in-frame clones and lacks some. The sample yields 74,000 or so clones, roughly 81% seen once. CDR1 and CDR2 from the germline V gene are SGHTA and FQGNSA. CDR3 size: 13 residues. Trimming stripped 8 bases from V and 9 bases from J, with 14 bases between. The chain recombines TRBV7-2 with TRBJ1-6; D remains ambiguous. The sequence was collected from an adult in good health. Here the sequenced sample was peripheral blood, taken on day 0 of AZD1222 vaccination. The CDR3 sequence: CASGDNTISPLHF. The CDR3, as DNA: TGTGCCAGCGGCGACAACACTATTTCACCCCTCCACTTT.